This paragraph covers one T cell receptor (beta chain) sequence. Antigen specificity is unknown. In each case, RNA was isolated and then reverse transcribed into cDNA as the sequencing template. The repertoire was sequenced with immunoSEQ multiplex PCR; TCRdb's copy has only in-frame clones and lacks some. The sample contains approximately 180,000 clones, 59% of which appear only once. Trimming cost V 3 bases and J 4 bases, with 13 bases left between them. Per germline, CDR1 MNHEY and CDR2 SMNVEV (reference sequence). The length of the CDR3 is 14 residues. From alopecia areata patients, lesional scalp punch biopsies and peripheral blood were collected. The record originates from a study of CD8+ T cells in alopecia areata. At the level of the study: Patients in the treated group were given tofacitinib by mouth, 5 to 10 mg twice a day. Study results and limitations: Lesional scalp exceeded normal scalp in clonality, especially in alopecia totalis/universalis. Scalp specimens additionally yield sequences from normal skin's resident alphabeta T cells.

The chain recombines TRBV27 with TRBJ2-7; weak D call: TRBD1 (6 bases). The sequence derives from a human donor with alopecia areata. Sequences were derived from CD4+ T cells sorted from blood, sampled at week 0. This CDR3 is CASSLSQGGYEQYF. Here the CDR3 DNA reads TGTGCCAGCAGTTTGTCACAGGGTGGTTACGAGCAGTACTTC.